These 26 T cell receptor beta chains came from one sample sequenced in a study of shared clonotypes between healthy human individuals. Libraries were prepared by immunoSEQ multiplex PCR; TCRdb keeps only in-frame clonotypes and omits some of them. The sample records some 1.5 million clones, approximately 98% being singletons. Specimen: naive CD4+ T cells sorted from blood. Subset specified: CD45RA+ positively selected. These receptors were taken from a man aged 30 to 39 in good health.

V is TRBV11-3 and J is TRBJ2-7, with D unclear. CDR3 length: 13 residues. V was shortened by 1 base and J by 6 bases, with 10 bases between the two germline ends. In germline, CDR1 is SGHNT, CDR2 YENEEA. This CDR3 reads CASSLAGIGEQYF. CDR3 DNA sequence: TGTGCCAGCAGCTTAGCAGGAATCGGCGAGCAGTACTTC.

The chain is built from TRBV5-1 and TRBJ2-5, with a tentative D call TRBD1 (5 bases). Trimming cost V 0 bases and J 2 bases, with 11 bases left between them. Per germline, CDR1 SGHRS and CDR2 YFSETQ. This CDR3 region has 15 residues. The CDR3 loop reads CASSLEGHLQETQYF. As DNA, the CDR3 is TGCGCCAGCAGCTTGGAGGGGCATCTTCAAGAGACCCAGTACTTC.

This chain uses TRBV28 with TRBJ2-7; the match to TRBD2 covers 12 bases. This CDR3 is built from 18 residues. Germline V lookup: CDR1 MDHEN, CDR2 SYDVKM. V lost 4 bases to trimming and J lost 8 bases; unmatched junction nucleotides: 18. The CDR3 DNA reads TGTGCCAGCAGTTGGACTAGCGGGATGACGAGGGCGGCTATTCAGCAGTACTTC. Translating gives CASSWTSGMTRAAIQQYF.

The genes are TRBV2 and TRBJ1-5; 11 bases line up with TRBD1. The CDR3 loop spans 15 amino acids. The V gene end was trimmed by 6 bases and the J gene end by 5 bases; junction bases not matched to a gene: 6. CDR1 is SNHLY and CDR2 is FYNNEI in the germline V gene. CDR3 nucleotide sequence: TGTGCCAGCAGAAAACAGGGACAGGGGGATCAGCCCCAGCATTTT. Its translation: CASRKQGQGDQPQHF.

The chain links TRBV18 to TRBJ2-7; 7 bases agree with TRBD2. J was trimmed by 7 bases and V by 1 base; bases with no gene match: 10. Germline V lookup: CDR1 KGHSH, CDR2 LQKENI. The CDR3 extends over 15 amino acids. This CDR3 reads CASSPRRGSGLEQYF. The CDR3 bases are TGTGCCAGCTCACCACGGCGCGGGAGTGGTTTGGAGCAGTACTTC. The full variable domain, with the rest looked up from reference TRBV18 and TRBJ2-7, is NAGVMQNPRHLVRRRGQEARLRCSPMKGHSHVYWYRQLPEEGLKFMVYLQKENIIDESGMPKERFSAEFPKEGPSILRIQQVVRGDSAAYFCASSPRRGSGLEQYFGPGTRLTVT.

The chain carries TRBV28 and TRBJ2-7; possible D gene TRBD1, 6 bases. The V end lost 8 bases, the J end lost 2 bases, and 16 bases lay between the germline ends. CDR1 is MDHEN and CDR2 is SYDVKM in the germline V gene. The CDR3 spans 14 residues. CDR3 sequence reads: CASSPGTRAYEQYF. DNA for the CDR3: TGTGCCAGCTCCCCGGGGACAAGGGCCTACGAGCAGTACTTC.

This rearrangement joins TRBV2 to TRBJ2-1; 12 positions agree with TRBD2. CDR3 length: 15 residues. V lost 6 bases and J lost 9; bases outside the gene matches: 9. Germline V lookup: CDR1 SNHLY, CDR2 FYNNEI. DNA for the CDR3: TGTGCCAGCAGGCAACTAGCGGGAGGAGCTCCTGAGCAGTTCTTC. Its protein product is CASRQLAGGAPEQFF.

For this clone: This specimen includes other DNA sequences encoding the same CDR3. This chain connects TRBV5-1 to TRBJ2-3; D uncertain. Trimming shortened V by 0 bases and J by 3 bases, and 11 bases separated the two germline ends. CDR3 size: 15 residues. Germline V gives CDR1 SGHRS, CDR2 YFSETQ. In DNA, the CDR3 is TGCGCCAGCAGCTTGGGGGCAGGCCATACAGATACGCAGTATTTT. It is translated as CASSLGAGHTDTQYF.

The DNA of the CDR3 is TGTGCCAGCAGCTTAGAAGGGAGGGCGGGAGATACGCAGTATTTT. Its translation is CASSLEGRAGDTQYF. The chain recombines TRBV7-2 with TRBJ2-3; TRBD2 agrees at 7 bases. Germline loops: CDR1 SGHTA, CDR2 FQGNSA. The CDR3 has 15 amino acids. Trimming cost V 1 base and J 5 bases; bases outside gene matches: 6.

The chain joins TRBV7-9 to TRBJ2-7; TRBD2 matches at 7 bases. Germline values: CDR1 SEHNR, CDR2 FQNEAQ (reference sequence). This CDR3 contains 13 residues. J gave up 2 bases and V 6 bases, and 4 bases lay outside the gene matches. CDR3 sequence: CASSTSATYEQYF. The CDR3 DNA reads TGTGCCAGCAGTACTAGCGCAACCTACGAGCAGTACTTC. The full variable domain, in which reference TRBV7-9 and TRBJ2-7 provide the parts outside the CDR3, is DTGVSQNPRHKITKRGQNVTFRCDPISEHNRLYWYRQTLGQGPEFLTYFQNEAQLEKSRLLSDRFSAERPKGSFSTLEIQRTEQGDSAMYLCASSTSATYEQYFGPGTRLTVT.

V and J are TRBV5-1 and TRBJ2-3; D ambiguous. The CDR3 consists of 15 residues. V lost 0 bases, J lost 2 bases, and 10 bases lay in between. Germline values: CDR1 SGHRS, CDR2 YFSETQ. The CDR3 here is CASSLGQTPTDTQYF. The CDR3 bases are TGCGCCAGCAGCTTGGGCCAAACTCCCACAGATACGCAGTATTTT. Full variable domain (outside the CDR3, taken from reference TRBV5-1 and TRBJ2-3): KAGVTQTPRYLIKTRGQQVTLSCSPISGHRSVSWYQQTPGQGLQFLFEYFSETQRNKGNFPGRFSGRQFSNSRSEMNVSTLELGDSALYLCASSLGQTPTDTQYFGPGTRLTVL.

The J gene is TRBJ2-7, the V gene TRBV18; TRBD1 is a possible D gene (6 bases). The CDR3 runs 16 residues. V gave up 3 bases and J gave up 3 bases, with 18 bases separating them. The germline V gene has CDR1 KGHSH and CDR2 LQKENI. The chain's CDR3 is CASSPLGTPKNYEQYF. DNA for the CDR3: TGTGCCAGCTCACCCCTCGGGACACCCAAAAACTACGAGCAGTACTTC.

This clone has just one count. The V and J genes are TRBV30 and TRBJ2-7; 7 nucleotides line up with TRBD2. The V gene end was trimmed by 5 bases and the J gene end by 7 bases; junction bases not matched to a gene: 14. Germline loops: CDR1 GTSNPN, CDR2 SVGIG (reference sequence). This CDR3 contains 14 residues. CDR3 sequence: CAWGPLAASGEQYF. CDR3 coding DNA: TGTGCCTGGGGACCCCTAGCGGCCTCGGGGGAGCAGTACTTC.

V is TRBV7-6 and J is TRBJ2-2; TRBD1 matches 9 bases. This CDR3 region has 17 residues. CDR1 SGHVS and CDR2 FNYEAQ come from the germline V gene. Losses at the gene ends were 0 bases for V and 6 bases for J; bases not matched to a gene: 8. CDR3 DNA: TGTGCCAGCAGCTTAGCTAAGGGGACAGGGAGCGCCGGGGAGCTGTTTTTT. It codes for CASSLAKGTGSAGELFF.

The chain recombines TRBV2 with TRBJ2-5; the D gene is possibly TRBD1 (6 bases). Germline V gene lookup returns CDR1 SNHLY and CDR2 FYNNEI. Trimming removed 4 bases at V and 1 base at J, with 10 bases between. This CDR3 has 14 amino acids. The CDR3 sequence: CASSVVQGQETQYF. The DNA of the CDR3 is TGTGCCAGCAGTGTCGTACAGGGCCAAGAGACCCAGTACTTC.

This sequence joins TRBV2 and TRBJ2-5; D not certain. Trimming left V 6 bases short and J 5 bases short, with 10 bases between. From germline, CDR1 is SNHLY and CDR2 FYNNEI. The CDR3 runs 12 residues. CDR3 DNA sequence: TGTGCCAGCAGAAACGAAGTTGAGACCCAGTACTTC. The encoded protein is CASRNEVETQYF. Drawing the rest from reference TRBV2 and TRBJ2-5, the complete variable domain is EPEVTQTPSHQVTQMGQEVILRCVPISNHLYFYWYRQILGQKVEFLVSFYNNEISEKSEIFDDQFSVERPDGSNFTLKIRSTKLEDSAMYFCASRNEVETQYFGPGTRLLVL.

The chain is built from TRBV7-9 and TRBJ2-2, with D possibly matching TRBD1 (6 bases). The CDR3 contains 13 residues. V was pared by 11 bases and J by 5 bases, with 15 bases between. From germline, CDR1 is SEHNR and CDR2 FQNEAQ (reference sequence). In nucleotides, the CDR3 is TGTGCCGGTAGGACAGTCAGTACCGGGGAGCTGTTTTTT. Amino acid sequence: CAGRTVSTGELFF.

This clone has a single count. The chain employs TRBV18 and TRBJ2-7; tentative D call: TRBD1 (5 bases). Germline assignment: CDR1 KGHSH and CDR2 LQKENI. The CDR3 spans 12 residues. Trimming shortened V by 3 bases and J by 6 bases, and 9 bases separated the two germline ends. The CDR3 spells CASSPQGAEQYF. The CDR3 DNA sequence: TGTGCCAGCTCACCGCAAGGGGCCGAGCAGTACTTC.

The rearrangement joins TRBV2 to TRBJ2-3; D unresolved. Germline CDR1 reads SNHLY; CDR2 reads FYNNEI. V was trimmed by 5 bases and J by 3 bases, leaving 6 bases between them. The CDR3 has 12 residues. CDR3 sequence reads: CASSTRTDTQYF. The CDR3 DNA sequence: TGTGCCAGCAGTACGCGGACAGATACGCAGTATTTT.

The rearrangement joins TRBV5-5 to TRBJ1-1, with D hard to call. Between the trimmed V and J ends, which lost 3 bases and 1 base, there was a span of 7 bases. The CDR3 loop spans 13 amino acids. Germline V gene data show CDR1 as SGHKS and CDR2 as YYEKEE (reference sequence). In nucleotides, the CDR3 is TGTGCCAGCAGCTCCTCAACGAACACTGAAGCTTTCTTT. Amino acid sequence: CASSSSTNTEAFF.

The V gene is TRBV18, the J gene TRBJ2-1; 13 nucleotides align to TRBD2. Germline V gives CDR1 KGHSH, CDR2 LQKENI. The CDR3 spans 15 residues. J was trimmed by 9 bases and V by 5 bases; bases with no gene match: 7. The CDR3 loop reads CASSSGLAGVLEQFF. In nucleotides, the CDR3 is TGTGCCAGCTCATCAGGACTAGCGGGAGTTCTTGAGCAGTTCTTC.

The CDR3 coding sequence is TGTGCCAGCAGCTTACGACAGGGAGGAAAACTGTTTTTT. Its protein product is CASSLRQGGKLFF. The V gene is TRBV7-6, the J gene TRBJ1-4; TRBD1 matches 7 bases. CDR1 and CDR2 (germline): SGHVS, FNYEAQ. J gave up 10 bases and V 2 bases, and 4 bases lay outside the gene matches. This CDR3 region has 13 residues. The variable domain in full, completed from reference TRBV7-6 and TRBJ1-4, reads GAGVSQSPRYKVTKRGQDVALRCDPISGHVSLYWYRQALGQGPEFLTYFNYEAQQDKSGLPNDRFSAERPEGSISTLTIQRTEQRDSAMYRCASSLRQGGKLFFGSGTQLSVL.

The chain employs TRBV9 and TRBJ2-3; D unclear. The germline gives CDR1 SGDLS, CDR2 YYNGEE. V lost 1 base to trimming and J lost 4 bases, with 4 bases between them. The CDR3 spans 12 residues. The CDR3 nucleotides are TGTGCCAGCAGCGTAAGATCAGATACGCAGTATTTT. This translates into CASSVRSDTQYF.

The J gene is TRBJ1-3, the V gene TRBV25-1, with D possibly TRBD1 on 5 matching bases. The CDR3 runs 15 residues. The ends were cut back, 4 bases at V and 0 bases at J, with 10 bases in the middle. Germline V gene lookup returns CDR1 MGHDK and CDR2 SYGVNS. CDR3 protein: CASSVGELSGNTIYF. For the CDR3, the DNA is TGTGCCAGCAGTGTGGGGGAACTCTCTGGAAACACCATATATTTT.

This clone is a singleton in its sample. This rearrangement joins TRBV15 to TRBJ2-1, with 8 bases identical to TRBD2. The J segment lost 0 bases and the V segment lost 4 bases, leaving 5 bases of the junction unmatched. The CDR3 sequence is 16 residues long. Per germline, CDR1 LNHNV and CDR2 YYDKDF (reference sequence). The CDR3 spells CATSTIAGPSYNEQFF. CDR3 coding DNA: TGTGCCACCAGCACGATAGCGGGGCCCTCCTACAATGAGCAGTTCTTC. The whole variable domain, remainder taken from reference TRBV15 and TRBJ2-1, is DAMVIQNPRYQVTQFGKPVTLSCSQTLNHNVMYWYQQKSSQAPKLLFHYYDKDFNNEADTPDNFQSRRPNTSFCFLDIRSPGLGDTAMYLCATSTIAGPSYNEQFFGPGTRLTVL.

This chain joins TRBV6-5 and TRBJ1-1; the D gene is possibly TRBD1 (5 bases). The germline CDR1 and CDR2 sequences are MNHEY and SVGAGI. V lost 5 bases, J lost 4 bases, and 14 bases lay in between. This CDR3 spans 14 amino acids. The CDR3 bases are TGTGCCAGCAGTGCTGTCGGGGGGGGCACTGAAGCTTTCTTT. It encodes CASSAVGGGTEAFF.